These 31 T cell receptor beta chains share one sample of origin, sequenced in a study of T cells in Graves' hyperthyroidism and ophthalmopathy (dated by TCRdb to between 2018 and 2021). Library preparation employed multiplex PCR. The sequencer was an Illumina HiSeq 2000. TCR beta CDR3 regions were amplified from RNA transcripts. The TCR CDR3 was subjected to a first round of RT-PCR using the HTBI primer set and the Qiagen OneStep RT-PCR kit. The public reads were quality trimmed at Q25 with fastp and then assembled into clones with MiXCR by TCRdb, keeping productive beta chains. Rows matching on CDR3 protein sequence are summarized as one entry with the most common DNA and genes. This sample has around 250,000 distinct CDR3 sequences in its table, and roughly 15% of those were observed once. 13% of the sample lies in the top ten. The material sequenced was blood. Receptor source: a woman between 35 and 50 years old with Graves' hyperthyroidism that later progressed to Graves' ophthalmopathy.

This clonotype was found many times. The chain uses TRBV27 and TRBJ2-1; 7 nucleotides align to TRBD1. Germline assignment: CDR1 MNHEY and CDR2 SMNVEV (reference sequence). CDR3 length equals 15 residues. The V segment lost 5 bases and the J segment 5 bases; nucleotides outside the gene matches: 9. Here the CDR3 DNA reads TGTGCCAGCAGTCCATGGACAGGATTAGACAATGAGCAGTTCTTC. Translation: CASSPWTGLDNEQFF.

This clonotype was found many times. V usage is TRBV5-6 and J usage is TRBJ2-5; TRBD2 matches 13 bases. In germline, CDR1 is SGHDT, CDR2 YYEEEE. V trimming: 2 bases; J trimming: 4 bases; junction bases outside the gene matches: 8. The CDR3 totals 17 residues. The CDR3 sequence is CASSFRTSGRAGETQYF. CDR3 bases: TGTGCCAGCAGCTTCCGTACTAGCGGGAGGGCCGGAGAGACCCAGTACTTC.

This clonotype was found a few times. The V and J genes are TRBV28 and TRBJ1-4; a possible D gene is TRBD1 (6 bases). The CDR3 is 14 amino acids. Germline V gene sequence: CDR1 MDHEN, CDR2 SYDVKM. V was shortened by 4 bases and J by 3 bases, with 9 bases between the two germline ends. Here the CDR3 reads CASSSAGANEKLFF. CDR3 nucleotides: TGTGCCAGCAGTTCGGCAGGGGCTAATGAAAAACTGTTTTTT.

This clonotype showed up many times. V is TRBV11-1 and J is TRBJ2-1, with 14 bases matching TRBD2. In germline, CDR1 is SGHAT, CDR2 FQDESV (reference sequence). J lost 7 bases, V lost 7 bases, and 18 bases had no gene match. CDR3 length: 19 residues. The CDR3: CASNGLGTSGSRDSNEQFF. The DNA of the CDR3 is TGTGCCAGCAATGGGCTCGGGACTAGCGGGAGTAGAGATAGTAATGAGCAGTTCTTC.

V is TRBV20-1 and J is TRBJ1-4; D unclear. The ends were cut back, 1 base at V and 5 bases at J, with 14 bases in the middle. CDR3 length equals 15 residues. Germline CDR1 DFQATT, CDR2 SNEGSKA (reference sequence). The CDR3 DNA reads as TGCAGTGCTAGAGCCCACAGCCTTTCAAATGAAAAACTGTTTTTT. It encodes CSARAHSLSNEKLFF.

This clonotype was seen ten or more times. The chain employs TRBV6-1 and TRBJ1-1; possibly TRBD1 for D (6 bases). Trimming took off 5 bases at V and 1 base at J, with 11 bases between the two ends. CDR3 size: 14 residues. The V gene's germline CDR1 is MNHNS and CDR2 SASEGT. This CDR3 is CASSRLTGNTEAFF. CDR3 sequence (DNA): TGTGCCAGCAGTAGATTGACAGGGAACACTGAAGCTTTCTTT.

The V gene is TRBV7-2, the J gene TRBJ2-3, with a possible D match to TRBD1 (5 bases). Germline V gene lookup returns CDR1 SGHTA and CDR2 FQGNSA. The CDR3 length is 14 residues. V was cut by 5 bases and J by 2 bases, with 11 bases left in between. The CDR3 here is CASSPRTYTDTQYF. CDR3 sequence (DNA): TGTGCCAGCAGCCCAAGGACATACACAGATACGCAGTATTTT.

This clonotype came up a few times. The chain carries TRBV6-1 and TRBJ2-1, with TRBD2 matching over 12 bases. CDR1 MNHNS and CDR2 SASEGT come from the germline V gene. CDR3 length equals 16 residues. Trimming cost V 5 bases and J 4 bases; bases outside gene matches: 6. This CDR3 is CASSNPGTSGYNEQFF. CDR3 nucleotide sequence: TGTGCCAGCAGTAACCCCGGGACTAGCGGGTACAATGAGCAGTTCTTC.

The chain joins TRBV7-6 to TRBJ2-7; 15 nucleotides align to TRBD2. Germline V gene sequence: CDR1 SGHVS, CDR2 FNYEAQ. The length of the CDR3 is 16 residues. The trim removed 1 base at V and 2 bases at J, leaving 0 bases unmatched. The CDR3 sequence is CASSLGTSGRAYEQYF. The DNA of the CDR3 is TGTGCCAGCAGCTTAGGGACTAGCGGGAGGGCCTACGAGCAGTACTTC. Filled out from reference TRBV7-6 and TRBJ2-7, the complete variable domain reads GAGVSQSPRYKVTKRGQDVALRCDPISGHVSLYWYRQALGQGPEFLTYFNYEAQQDKSGLPNDRFSAERPEGSISTLTIQRTEQRDSAMYRCASSLGTSGRAYEQYFGPGTRLTVT.

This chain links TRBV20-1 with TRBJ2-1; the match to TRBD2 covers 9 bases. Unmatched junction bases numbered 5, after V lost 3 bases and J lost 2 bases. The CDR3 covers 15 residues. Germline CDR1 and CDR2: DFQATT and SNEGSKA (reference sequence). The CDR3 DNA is TGCAGTGCTAGCCTAGCGGGAAAGACCTACAATGAGCAGTTCTTC. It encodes CSASLAGKTYNEQFF.

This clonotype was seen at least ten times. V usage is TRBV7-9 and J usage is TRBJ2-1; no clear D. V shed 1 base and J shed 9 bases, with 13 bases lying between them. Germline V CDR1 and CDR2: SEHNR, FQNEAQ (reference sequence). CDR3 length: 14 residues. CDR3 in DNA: TGTGCCAGCAGCTTAGTTGGTATTCTTAGTGAGCAGTTCTTC. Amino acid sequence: CASSLVGILSEQFF.

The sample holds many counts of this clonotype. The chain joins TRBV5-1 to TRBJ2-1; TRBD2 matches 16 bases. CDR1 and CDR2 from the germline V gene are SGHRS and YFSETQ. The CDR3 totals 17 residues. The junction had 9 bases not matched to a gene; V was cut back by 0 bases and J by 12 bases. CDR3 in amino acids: CASSLVSGTSGRAGQFF. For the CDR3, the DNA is TGCGCCAGCAGCTTGGTTTCCGGGACTAGCGGGAGGGCCGGGCAGTTCTTC.

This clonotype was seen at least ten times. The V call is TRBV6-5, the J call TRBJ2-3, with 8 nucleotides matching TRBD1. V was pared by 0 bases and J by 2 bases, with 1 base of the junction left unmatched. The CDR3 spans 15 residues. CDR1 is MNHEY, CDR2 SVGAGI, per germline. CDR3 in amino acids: CASSYSGQATDTQYF. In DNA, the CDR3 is TGTGCCAGCAGTTACTCGGGACAGGCCACAGATACGCAGTATTTT.

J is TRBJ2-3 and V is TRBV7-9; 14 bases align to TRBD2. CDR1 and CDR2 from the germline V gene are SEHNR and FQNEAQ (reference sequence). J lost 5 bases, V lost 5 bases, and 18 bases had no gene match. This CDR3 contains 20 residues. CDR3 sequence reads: CASSRISGTSGSGVQDTQYF. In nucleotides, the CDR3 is TGTGCCAGCAGCCGCATTTCCGGGACTAGCGGGAGTGGGGTCCAAGATACGCAGTATTTT.

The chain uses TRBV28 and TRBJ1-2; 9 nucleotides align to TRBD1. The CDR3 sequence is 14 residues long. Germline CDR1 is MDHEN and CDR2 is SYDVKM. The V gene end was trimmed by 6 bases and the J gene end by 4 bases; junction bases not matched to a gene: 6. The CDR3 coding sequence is TGTGCCAGCAGCTCCGGGACAGGGAGCTATGGCTACACCTTC. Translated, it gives CASSSGTGSYGYTF.

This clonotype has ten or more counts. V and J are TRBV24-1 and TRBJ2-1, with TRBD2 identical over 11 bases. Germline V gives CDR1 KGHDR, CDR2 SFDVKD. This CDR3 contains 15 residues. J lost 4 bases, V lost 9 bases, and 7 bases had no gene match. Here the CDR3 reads CATGTSGSLYNEQFF. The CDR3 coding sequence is TGTGCCACCGGGACTAGCGGATCATTATACAATGAGCAGTTCTTC.

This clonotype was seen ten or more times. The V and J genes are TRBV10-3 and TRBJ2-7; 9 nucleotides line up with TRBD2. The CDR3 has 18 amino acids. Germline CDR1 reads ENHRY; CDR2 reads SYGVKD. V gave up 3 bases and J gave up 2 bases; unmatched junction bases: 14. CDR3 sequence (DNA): TGTGCCATCAGTGAAGCAGGGATCAGCGCGGGAGGGGCCTACGAGCAGTACTTC. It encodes CAISEAGISAGGAYEQYF.

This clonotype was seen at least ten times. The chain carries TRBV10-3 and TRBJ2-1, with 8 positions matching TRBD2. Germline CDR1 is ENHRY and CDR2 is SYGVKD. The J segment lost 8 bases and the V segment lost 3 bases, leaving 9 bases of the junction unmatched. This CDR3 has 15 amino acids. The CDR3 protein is CAISDRSGKRDEQFF. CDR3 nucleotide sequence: TGTGCCATCAGTGACCGTAGCGGGAAAAGGGATGAGCAGTTCTTC.

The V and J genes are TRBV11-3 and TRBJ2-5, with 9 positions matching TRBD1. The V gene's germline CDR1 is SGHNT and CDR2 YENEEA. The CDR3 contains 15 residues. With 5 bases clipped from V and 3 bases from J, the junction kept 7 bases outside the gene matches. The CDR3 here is CASSQGQGREETQYF. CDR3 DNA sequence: TGTGCCAGCAGCCAGGGACAGGGTAGGGAAGAGACCCAGTACTTC.

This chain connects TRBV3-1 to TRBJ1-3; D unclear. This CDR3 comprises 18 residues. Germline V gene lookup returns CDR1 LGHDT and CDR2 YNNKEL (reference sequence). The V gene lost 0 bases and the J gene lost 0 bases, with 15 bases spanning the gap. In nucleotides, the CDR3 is TGTGCCAGCAGCCAAGATCGGGCAGATCTAAGCTCTGGAAACACCATATATTTT. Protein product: CASSQDRADLSSGNTIYF.

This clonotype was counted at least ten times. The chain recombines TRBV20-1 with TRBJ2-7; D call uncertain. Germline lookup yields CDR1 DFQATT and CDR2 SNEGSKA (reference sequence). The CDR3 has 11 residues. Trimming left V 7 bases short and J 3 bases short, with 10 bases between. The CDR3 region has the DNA TGCAGTGGTTCAGGTGACTACGAGCAGTACTTC. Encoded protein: CSGSGDYEQYF.

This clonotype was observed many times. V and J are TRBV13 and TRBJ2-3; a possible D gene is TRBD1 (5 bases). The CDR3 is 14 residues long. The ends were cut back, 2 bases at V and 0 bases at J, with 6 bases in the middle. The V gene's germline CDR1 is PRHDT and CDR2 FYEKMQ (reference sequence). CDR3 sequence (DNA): TGTGCCAGCAGCTTAAAGGGGAGCACAGATACGCAGTATTTT. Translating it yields CASSLKGSTDTQYF.

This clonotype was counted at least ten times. Here the CDR3 reads CASSTRDQGNTEAFF. In DNA form, the CDR3 reads TGTGCCAGCAGTACCCGGGATCAGGGGAACACTGAAGCTTTCTTT. The V gene is TRBV6-1, the J gene TRBJ1-1; TRBD1 is a possible D gene (5 bases). This CDR3 contains 15 residues. V lost 5 bases and J 1 base, leaving 14 bases between the germline ends. Germline assignment: CDR1 MNHNS and CDR2 SASEGT.

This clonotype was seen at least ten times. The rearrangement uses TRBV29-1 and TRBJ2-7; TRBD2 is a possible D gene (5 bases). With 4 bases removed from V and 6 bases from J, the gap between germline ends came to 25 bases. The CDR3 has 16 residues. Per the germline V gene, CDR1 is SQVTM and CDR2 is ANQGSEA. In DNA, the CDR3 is TGCAGCGTTGCCGCGCGGCGGGCCTTTTCGGTCGTCGAGCAGTACTTC. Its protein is CSVAARRAFSVVEQYF.

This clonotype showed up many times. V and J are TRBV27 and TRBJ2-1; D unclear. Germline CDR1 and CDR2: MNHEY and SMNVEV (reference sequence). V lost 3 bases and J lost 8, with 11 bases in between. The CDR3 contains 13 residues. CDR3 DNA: TGTGCCAGCAGTTTGGTTCTATCGGATGAGCAGTTCTTC. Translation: CASSLVLSDEQFF.

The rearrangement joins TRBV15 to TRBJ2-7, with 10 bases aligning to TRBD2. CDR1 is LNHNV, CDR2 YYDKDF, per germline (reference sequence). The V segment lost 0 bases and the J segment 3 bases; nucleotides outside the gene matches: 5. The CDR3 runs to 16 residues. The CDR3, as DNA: TGTGCCACCAGCAGAGATATAGCGGGAGGCATCTACGAGCAGTACTTC. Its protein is CATSRDIAGGIYEQYF.

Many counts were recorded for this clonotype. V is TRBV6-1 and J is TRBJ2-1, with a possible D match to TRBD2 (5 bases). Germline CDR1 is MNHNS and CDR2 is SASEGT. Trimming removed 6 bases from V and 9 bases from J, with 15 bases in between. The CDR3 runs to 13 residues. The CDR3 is CASRPTSYVEQFF. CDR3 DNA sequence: TGTGCCAGCAGACCCACTAGTTACGTTGAGCAGTTCTTC.

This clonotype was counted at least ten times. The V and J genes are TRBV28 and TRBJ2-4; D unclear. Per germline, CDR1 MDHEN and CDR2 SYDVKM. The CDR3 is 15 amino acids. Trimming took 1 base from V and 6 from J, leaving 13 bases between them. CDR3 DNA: TGTGCCAGCAGTTTATCGGTTATGAGAGTAAACATTCAGTACTTC. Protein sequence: CASSLSVMRVNIQYF.

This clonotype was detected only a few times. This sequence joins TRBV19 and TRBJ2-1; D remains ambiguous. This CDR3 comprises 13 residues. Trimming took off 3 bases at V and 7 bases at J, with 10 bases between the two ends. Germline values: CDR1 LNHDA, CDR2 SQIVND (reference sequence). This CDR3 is CASSMFPDNEQFF. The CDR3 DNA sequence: TGTGCCAGTAGTATGTTCCCGGATAATGAGCAGTTCTTC.

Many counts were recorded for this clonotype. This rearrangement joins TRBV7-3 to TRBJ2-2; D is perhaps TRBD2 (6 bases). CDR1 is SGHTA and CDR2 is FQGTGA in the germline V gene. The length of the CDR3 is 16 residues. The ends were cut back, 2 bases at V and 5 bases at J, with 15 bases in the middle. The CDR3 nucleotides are TGTGCCAGCAGCTTAGGGCGGGACCTTAGGACCGGGGAGCTGTTTTTT. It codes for CASSLGRDLRTGELFF.

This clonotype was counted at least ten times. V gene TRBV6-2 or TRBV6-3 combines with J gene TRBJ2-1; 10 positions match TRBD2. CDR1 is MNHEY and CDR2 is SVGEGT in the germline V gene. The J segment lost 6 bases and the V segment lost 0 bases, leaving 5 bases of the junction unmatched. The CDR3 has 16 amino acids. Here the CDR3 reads CASSYSTLAGVNEQFF. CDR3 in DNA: TGTGCCAGCAGTTACTCGACCCTAGCGGGAGTCAATGAGCAGTTCTTC.